This T cell receptor beta chain was sequenced during a study of cytotoxic CD8 clonotypes in ibrutinib-treated CLL. About the study: Average yields of approximately 260,000 productive templates and 80,000 to 100,000 productive rearrangements characterized the samples.

Sequencing sought depths of 1 in 200,000 to 1 in 1 million T cells. The repertoire was sequenced with immunoSEQ multiplex PCR; TCRdb's copy has only in-frame clones and lacks some. The sample holds tens of thousands of clones, around two thirds seen once. Germline V CDR1 and CDR2: LNHNV, YYDKDF (reference sequence). V was trimmed by 3 bases and J by 5 bases, leaving 13 bases between them. This CDR3 is 15 amino acids long. The gene calls are TRBV15 and TRBJ1-4; D is perhaps TRBD1 (6 bases). The clonotype was recovered from a human donor with chronic lymphocytic leukemia. Material: PBMCs, obtained after 12 months of ibrutinib treatment. CDR3 sequence reads: CATSSRTDLNEKLFF. The CDR3 DNA sequence: TGTGCCACCAGCAGTAGGACAGATCTGAATGAAAAACTGTTTTTT.